A selection of T cell receptor beta chains follows, all from one sample in a study of Tregs in tolerant kidney transplant recipients. TCRdb's copy holds only in-frame clones and misses some; the assay was immunoSEQ multiplex PCR. The sample holds 50,000 to 55,000 clones, 91% seen once. The sequencing here drew on CD8+ T cells from blood (PBMCs), taken 24 months after the transplant. The receptors shown here come from a human patient who received a combined kidney and bone marrow transplant. Some T cells here may be from the graft donor. Both conserved end residues are part of each CDR3. A D gene is named only where the DNA matches it firmly. Some rows mark clone size as missing; the rest say once, few, many or name a class of expanded clone.

size	J	D	V	CDR3	DNA
NA	TRBJ2-6	TRBD1	TRBV6-4	CASSDSGQGLGGANVLTF	TGTGCCAGCAGTGACTCGGGACAGGGCCTTGGAGGGGCCAACGTCCTGACTTTC
NA	TRBJ2-3	NA	TRBV7-2	CASSYVGATDTQYF	TGTGCCAGCAGCTACGTGGGGGCCACAGATACGCAGTATTTT
NA	TRBJ2-4	NA	TRBV5-6	CASSLGASLAKNIQYF	TGTGCCAGCAGCTTGGGGGCCAGTCTAGCCAAAAACATTCAGTACTTC
NA	TRBJ2-2	TRBD2	TRBV9	CASSAPGGSITGELFF	TGTGCCAGCAGCGCACCCGGCGGGAGTATCACCGGGGAGCTGTTTTTT
NA	TRBJ2-5	TRBD2	TRBV13	CASSGPGGRKETQYF	TGTGCCAGCAGTGGGCCGGGAGGGAGGAAAGAGACCCAGTACTTC
NA	TRBJ1-6	TRBD1	TRBV27	CASREGTGDNSPLHF	TGTGCCAGCAGGGAGGGGACAGGGGATAATTCACCCCTCCACTTT
NA	TRBJ1-4	TRBD1	TRBV4-3	CASSQSGGLGEKLFF	TGCGCCAGCAGCCAATCAGGGGGCTTGGGAGAAAAACTGTTTTTT
once	TRBJ2-1	NA	TRBV27	CASSNTGSQFF	TGTGCCAGCAGTAATACAGGGTCGCAGTTCTTC
NA	TRBJ1-1	NA	TRBV30	CAWVSVGHTEAFF	TGTGCCTGGGTCTCTGTGGGCCACACTGAAGCTTTCTTT
once	TRBJ2-3	TRBD2	TRBV7-9	CASSSLSGADTQYF	TGTGCCAGCAGCTCCCTAAGCGGGGCAGATACGCAGTATTTT
NA	TRBJ2-7	NA	TRBV7-6	CASSLAAGHPYEQYF	TGTGCCAGCAGCTTAGCTGCGGGTCACCCCTACGAGCAGTACTTC
NA	TRBJ2-5	NA	TRBV15	CATSRLQSETQYF	TGTGCCACCAGCAGATTACAATCGGAGACCCAGTACTTC
NA	TRBJ1-5	NA	TRBV4-1	CASSQDWQTNQPQHF	TGCGCCAGCAGCCAAGATTGGCAGACTAATCAGCCCCAGCATTTT
NA	TRBJ1-2	NA	TRBV29-1	CSVDQGFHGYTF	TGCAGCGTAGATCAGGGGTTTCATGGCTACACCTTC
NA	TRBJ2-7	NA	TRBV5-6	CASSFSVLPYEQYF	TGTGCCAGCAGCTTTTCGGTCCTTCCCTACGAGCAGTACTTC
NA	TRBJ2-1	NA	TRBV4-2	CASSPGVPGEQFF	TGTGCCAGCAGCCCCGGGGTTCCTGGGGAGCAGTTCTTC
NA	TRBJ2-5	TRBD1	TRBV29-1	CSVEGTGSEETQYF	TGCAGCGTTGAAGGGACAGGGTCTGAAGAGACCCAGTACTTC
NA	TRBJ2-3	NA	TRBV2	CASREKLENTDTQYF	TGTGCCAGCAGGGAGAAACTAGAGAACACAGATACGCAGTATTTT
NA	TRBJ1-5	NA	TRBV6-5	CASSYSSGQPQHF	TGTGCCAGCAGTTACTCGAGTGGTCAGCCCCAGCATTTT
NA	TRBJ2-2	TRBD1	TRBV4-2	CASSQVTGPNGELFF	TGTGCCAGCAGCCAAGTGACAGGGCCGAACGGGGAGCTGTTTTTT
NA	TRBJ2-1	NA	TRBV9	CASSNSGRGWSYNEQFF	TGTGCCAGCAGCAACTCAGGCAGGGGTTGGAGTTACAATGAGCAGTTCTTC
NA	TRBJ2-1	TRBD2	TRBV6-1	CASSLWTSGVREQFF	TGTGCCAGCAGTCTATGGACTAGCGGGGTAAGGGAGCAGTTCTTC
NA	TRBJ2-7	NA	TRBV15	CATSTRAGVGTYEQYF	TGTGCCACCAGCACCCGAGCCGGGGTAGGAACCTACGAGCAGTACTTC
NA	TRBJ2-1	NA	TRBV4-1	CASSPQGDEQFF	TGCGCCAGCAGCCCTCAGGGTGATGAGCAGTTCTTC
NA	TRBJ2-7	NA	TRBV27	CASSLQGLSYEQYF	TGTGCCAGCAGTTTACAGGGGCTCTCCTACGAGCAGTACTTC
NA	TRBJ2-7	NA	TRBV10-3	CAISEKDRDYEQYF	TGTGCCATCAGTGAGAAGGATCGGGACTACGAGCAGTACTTC
NA	TRBJ2-7	TRBD2	TRBV4-1	CASSQPGLAGVYEQYF	TGCGCCAGCAGCCAACCGGGACTAGCGGGAGTTTACGAGCAGTACTTC
NA	TRBJ1-1	TRBD1	TRBV2	CASSGEWDRRVPEAFF	TGTGCCAGCAGTGGGGAATGGGACAGGAGGGTCCCTGAAGCTTTCTTT
NA	TRBJ2-2	NA	TRBV9	CASSVGGTTGELFF	TGTGCCAGCAGCGTAGGTGGCACCACCGGGGAGCTGTTTTTT
NA	TRBJ1-1	NA	TRBV11-2	CASSPFQGGMNTEAFF	TGTGCCAGCAGCCCTTTCCAGGGAGGTATGAACACTGAAGCTTTCTTT
NA	TRBJ2-7	NA	TRBV6-6	CASSSPSDYSYEQYF	TGTGCCAGCAGTTCACCTAGCGACTACTCCTACGAGCAGTACTTC
NA	TRBJ2-7	NA	TRBV4-2	CASSQVVDQYEQYF	TGTGCCAGCAGCCAAGTGGTTGATCAGTACGAGCAGTACTTC
NA	TRBJ2-1	NA	TRBV27	CASSIIGGPFLAKFF	TGTGCCAGCAGTATCATCGGGGGACCCTTTCTAGCGAAGTTCTTC
NA	TRBJ1-2	TRBD1	TRBV27	CASSPIRTGSSSGYTF	TGTGCCAGCAGTCCAATAAGGACAGGGAGTAGCTCTGGCTACACCTTC
NA	TRBJ1-4	TRBD1	TRBV19	CASSIPRIGTGDEKLFF	TGTGCCAGTAGTATCCCTCGAATCGGGACAGGGGATGAAAAACTGTTTTTT
NA	TRBJ2-7	NA	TRBV27	CASSFGVSPYEQYF	TGTGCCAGCAGTTTCGGTGTTTCGCCCTACGAGCAGTACTTC
NA	TRBJ2-1	NA	TRBV4-3	CASSRTGDPYNEQFF	TGCGCCAGCAGCCGCACAGGAGATCCTTACAATGAACAGTTCTTC
NA	TRBJ2-5	NA	TRBV19	CASSINQGLYQETQYF	TGTGCCAGTAGTATTAACCAGGGGCTGTACCAAGAGACCCAGTACTTC
once	TRBJ2-3	NA	TRBV29-1	CSGVSPGATDTQYF	TGCAGCGGCGTCTCCCCTGGAGCCACAGATACGCAGTATTTT
NA	TRBJ2-3	NA	TRBV2	CARRTLGTDTQYF	TGTGCCAGAAGGACACTTGGCACAGATACGCAGTATTTT